The rows below give T cell receptor beta chains drawn from one sample of a study of blood T cells in healthy people across ages. TCRdb analysed the 5' RACE reads with MiXCR anew, one entry per CDR3 protein. Among 850,000 to 1,100,000 distinct CDR3 sequences listed, approximately 38% were seen once. Sample: blood. The receptors shown here come from a man between 18 and 35 years old in good health. Both conserved end residues are part of each CDR3. Each record gives: J gene, V gene, D gene, clone size, CDR3 protein, CDR3 DNA. A D gene is named only where the DNA matches it firmly. Clone size is shown for a subset of rows, as once, few, many or a class of expanded clone.

TRBJ1-2 | TRBV2 | - | - | CASILVQGSYGYTF | TGTGCCAGCATCCTCGTGCAGGGTAGCTATGGCTACACCTTC
TRBJ2-7 | TRBV20-1 | TRBD1 | - | CSASPGGSYNEQYF | TGCAGTGCTAGCCCAGGGGGTTCCTACAATGAGCAGTACTTC
TRBJ1-5 | TRBV10-3 | - | few | CAISDSGLQKRPQHF | TGTGCCATCAGTGATTCGGGACTCCAAAAGCGGCCCCAGCATTTT
TRBJ2-1 | TRBV20-1 | - | - | CSAIQGGGYNEQFF | TGCAGTGCTATTCAGGGTGGGGGATACAATGAGCAGTTCTTC
TRBJ2-7 | TRBV6-2/TRBV6-3 | - | - | CASSYSSAYNEQYF | TGTGCCAGCAGTTACTCGTCGGCCTACAATGAGCAGTACTTC
TRBJ1-5 | TRBV20-1 | - | many | CSARAGVNQPQHF | TGCAGTGCTAGAGCGGGGGTCAATCAGCCCCAGCATTTT
TRBJ1-1 | TRBV18 | - | - | CASSPAEGSTEAFF | TGTGCCAGCTCACCAGCCGAGGGAAGCACTGAAGCTTTCTTT
TRBJ1-4 | TRBV29-1 | - | few | CSVDISGANEKLFF | TGCAGCGTTGATATCTCAGGGGCTAATGAAAAACTGTTTTTT
TRBJ1-5 | TRBV20-1 | TRBD1 | few | CSASQGAYSNQPQHF | TGCAGTGCGTCCCAGGGGGCGTATAGCAATCAGCCCCAGCATTTT
TRBJ1-1 | TRBV20-1 | TRBD1 | - | CSARNRGLDTEAFF | TGCAGTGCTAGGAACAGGGGGTTGGACACTGAAGCTTTCTTT
TRBJ1-6 | TRBV6-5 | TRBD1 | - | CASSNSGTGFNSPLHF | TGTGCCAGCAGTAACTCCGGGACAGGGTTTAATTCACCCCTCCACTTT
TRBJ2-7 | TRBV29-1 | - | few | CSVVGDTKSYEQYF | TGCAGCGTTGTGGGGGATACGAAGTCCTACGAGCAGTACTTC
TRBJ1-4 | TRBV9 | TRBD1 | - | CASSSLGQGNEKLFF | TGTGCCAGCAGCTCCCTGGGACAGGGAAATGAAAAACTGTTTTTT
TRBJ2-1 | TRBV7-3 | TRBD2 | - | CASSRLRTSVNEQFF | TGTGCCAGCAGCCGCCTCCGGACTAGCGTCAATGAGCAGTTCTTC
TRBJ2-7 | TRBV14 | - | few | CASSHGGVEQYF | TGTGCCAGCAGCCATGGAGGGGTCGAGCAGTACTTC
TRBJ2-3 | TRBV7-2 | - | - | CASSYRPGADTQYF | TGTGCCAGCAGCTACCGGCCCGGAGCAGATACGCAGTATTTT
TRBJ2-3 | TRBV7-2 | - | many | CASSPNTDTQYF | TGTGCCAGCAGCCCAAACACAGATACGCAGTATTTT